These 12 T cell receptor beta chains originate from one sample sequenced in a study of cytotoxic CD8 clonotypes in ibrutinib-treated CLL. Generated by immunoSEQ multiplex PCR, the TCRdb table keeps only in-frame clones and is missing some. The sample includes about 310,000 clones, 70% to 80% of them seen just once. The input for sequencing was PBMCs, taken before ibrutinib treatment. The receptor set was obtained from a human donor with chronic lymphocytic leukemia.

The CDR3 region is CASSQDLGFGFSGANVLTF. CDR3 DNA sequence: TGCGCCAGCAGCCAAGATCTAGGGTTTGGTTTCTCTGGGGCCAACGTCCTGACTTTC. This chain uses TRBV4-3 with TRBJ2-6; D remains unclear. Between the trimmed V and J ends, which lost 0 bases and 0 bases, there was a span of 15 bases. The germline V gene encodes CDR1 LGHNA and CDR2 YSLEER. The CDR3 is 19 amino acids.

This chain links TRBV5-1 with TRBJ2-7, with 7 bases matching TRBD1. V shed 4 bases, J shed 3 bases, and the junction held 7 bases outside the gene matches. The CDR3 is 14 residues long. Germline V gives CDR1 SGHRS, CDR2 YFSETQ. CDR3 loop: CASSIGQADYEQYF. DNA for the CDR3: TGCGCCAGCAGCATCGGACAGGCCGACTACGAGCAGTACTTC.

V gene TRBV10-3 combines with J gene TRBJ1-2; tentative D call: TRBD1 (5 bases). The V end was cut by 2 bases, the J end by 2 bases, with 12 bases between. CDR1 ENHRY and CDR2 SYGVKD come from the germline V gene. The CDR3 totals 15 residues. CDR3 amino acids: CAISEVGRENYGYTF. CDR3 DNA: TGTGCCATCAGTGAGGTGGGCAGGGAGAACTATGGCTACACCTTC.

The CDR3 region has the DNA TGTGCCATCAGTGAGTTGGAACCCGATTACAATGAGCAGTTCTTC. It codes for CAISELEPDYNEQFF. The gene calls are TRBV10-3 and TRBJ2-1; D remains unclear. Germline-derived CDR1 and CDR2 are ENHRY and SYGVKD. V was trimmed by 1 base and J by 4 bases, leaving 11 bases between them. The CDR3 is made up of 15 amino acids.

The rearrangement links TRBV7-9 to TRBJ2-1; perhaps TRBD2 as D (6 bases). CDR1 SEHNR and CDR2 FQNEAQ come from the germline V gene (reference sequence). The CDR3 is 11 residues long. V was cut by 3 bases and J by 9 bases, with 6 bases left in between. The CDR3 DNA follows: TGTGCCAGCAGCTTGGGGGGTGAGCAGTTCTTC. Translating it yields CASSLGGEQFF.

The chain couples TRBV5-1 to TRBJ1-2, with 9 bases that match TRBD1. With 5 bases clipped from V and 4 bases from J, the junction kept 12 bases outside the gene matches. CDR3 length equals 16 residues. Germline CDR1 and CDR2: SGHRS and YFSETQ. The CDR3 DNA reads as TGCGCCAGCAGAACCGGGACAGGGCCTGCGTCCTATGGCTACACCTTC. Protein: CASRTGTGPASYGYTF.

This rearrangement joins TRBV28 to TRBJ1-3, with a weak D call TRBD1 (5 bases). The V end lost 5 bases, the J end lost 0 bases, and 26 bases lay between the germline ends. Germline CDR1 reads MDHEN; CDR2 reads SYDVKM. CDR3 size: 20 residues. CDR3: CASSPIPGRSSEGSGNTIYF. In DNA, the CDR3 is TGTGCCAGCAGTCCCATCCCAGGGCGGTCGTCAGAAGGCTCTGGAAACACCATATATTTT.

The rearrangement joins TRBV4-3 to TRBJ2-1; the D is unclear. Trimming cost V 0 bases and J 10 bases, with 13 bases left between them. This CDR3 comprises 14 residues. The germline V gene encodes CDR1 LGHNA and CDR2 YSLEER. In nucleotides, the CDR3 is TGCGCCAGCAGCCAAGAGAGTAGGCGACAAGAGCAGTTCTTC. It translates to CASSQESRRQEQFF.

The chain has TRBV5-6 and TRBJ2-7; the D is unclear. The CDR3 totals 14 residues. Germline V CDR1 and CDR2: SGHDT, YYEEEE. With 0 bases removed from V and 2 bases from J, the gap between germline ends came to 9 bases. The CDR3 loop reads CASSLAVATYEQYF. CDR3 DNA: TGTGCCAGCAGCTTGGCGGTCGCTACCTACGAGCAGTACTTC.

This clone was picked up a small number of times. This rearrangement joins TRBV28 to TRBJ2-5; no firm D call. The germline V and J ends were trimmed by 5 bases and 2 bases, with 6 bases remaining between them. The CDR3 has 12 amino acids. Germline-derived CDR1 and CDR2 are MDHEN and SYDVKM. Here the CDR3 reads CASSIPQETQYF. The CDR3 coding sequence is TGTGCCAGCAGTATACCTCAAGAGACCCAGTACTTC.

This sequence joins TRBV29-1 and TRBJ2-2, with D possibly called TRBD1 or TRBD2 (5 bases each). With 1 base removed from V and 5 bases from J, the gap between germline ends came to 11 bases. Germline CDR1 and CDR2: SQVTM and ANQGSEA. CDR3 length: 14 residues. The CDR3 here is CSVEGRENTGELFF. CDR3 nucleotides: TGCAGCGTTGAAGGCAGGGAGAATACCGGGGAGCTGTTTTTT.

The rearrangement joins TRBV11-3 to TRBJ2-5; the D is unclear. This CDR3 is 13 amino acids long. The V gene's germline CDR1 is SGHNT and CDR2 YENEEA. Trimming took off 9 bases at V and 4 bases at J, with 15 bases between the two ends. This CDR3 is CARLQRDGETQYF. DNA for the CDR3: TGTGCCAGATTACAGAGAGATGGAGAGACCCAGTACTTC.